This T cell receptor beta chain was retrieved from a study of T cell responses to AZD1222 COVID-19 vaccine (dated by TCRdb to the early 2020s). Regarding the research as a whole: A total of 233 trial participants underwent TCR sequencing, of whom about 200 had received two doses of AZD1222 and around 26 had received two doses of the MenACWY control vaccine. Trial participants were enrolled into age subgroups of 18-55, 56-69 and 70-plus years, which contained around 150, 29 and 61 TCR-sequenced participants, respectively. The full study reports these points: A significant rise in spike-specific TCR breadth and depth was observed after two AZD1222 doses relative to day 0 and relative to MenACWY recipients. The whole spike protein was spanned by vaccine-associated CD4 TCRs, and dominant responses were seen in regions 160-218 and 743-854. In the small 56-69-year group, the increase in depth fell short of significance, most likely because of low power. Conclusions about previously exposed vaccinees were limited because only six AZD1222 recipients were SARS-CoV-2 seropositive at baseline. Most participants were white British and females outnumbered males, and the authors suggested that clonal diversity may have been underestimated. No day 14 peak-response samples were available, so repertoires were characterized only after the peak T cell response. Epitopes outside the regions mutated in the B.1.351 and B.1.1.7 variants were reportedly recognized by nearly half of the unique spike-specific TCRs.

The CDR3 numbers 14 residues from cysteine through phenylalanine. CDR3 DNA is the only sequence kept; it has 42 bases, read in frame from the first base. V ends up 3 bases short and J 4 bases short, with an unmatched junction base count of 3. CDR1 KGHSH and CDR2 LQKENI are derived from the germline V gene. The CDR3 regions of human TCRbeta chains were analyzed by immunosequencing. The study's own analysis went as follows. TCRs in the repertoires were compared against a reference library of SARS-CoV-2-specific TCRs that had been generated with the MIRA antigen-specificity platform. Breadth meant the fraction of unique TCRs that were SARS-CoV-2-associated, whereas depth meant the fraction of total T cells that were SARS-CoV-2-associated. Using the MIRA data, every spike-specific TCR was mapped to the spike region that the TCR reacted to and assigned to either a CD4 or a CD8 class. Log10-transformed breadth and depth values were compared by one-way ANOVA with Sidak's multiple comparisons tests. TCRdb retrieved this table from immuneACCESS and kept in-frame rearrangements only. Not all clones are present; in checked studies, unresolved V genes account for under half, and no reason is known for the remainder. V, J and clone size are those of that table, while D and trimming were read from the DNA. The sample table records roughly 150,000 clones; roughly 92% of these occur just once. The ten largest clones represent 1% to 1.5% of the sample.

In the case of this clone: The antigen it binds to is not known. The record has no base qualities; no much larger clone is one base away.

This sample's time point label indicates: about 28 days (+/-7) after the second vaccine dose. Because spike-specific TCR depth and breadth did not differ between the two schedules, AZD1222 recipients who got a second dose at roughly 4 weeks were pooled with those who got a second dose at roughly 12 weeks. Vaccinee samples were obtained from the UK trials COV001 and COV002, which included a single-blind randomized controlled phase 2/3 trial of AZD1222 (ChAdOx1 nCoV-19) in healthy adults. Trial participant PBMC samples were collected at day 0 and day 28 after the second dose for TCRbeta chain sequencing.

The chain employs TRBV18 and TRBJ2-5; 9 middle bases align to TRBD1. The sample was peripheral blood, taken 28 days after the second AZD1222 dose. The clonotype was recovered from an adult who received the AZD1222 COVID-19 vaccine. The CDR3 has the sequence CASSPKDRGETQYF. The nucleotide sequence is TGTGCCAGCTCACCCAAGGACAGGGGAGAGACCCAGTACTTC.